A selection of T cell receptor beta chains follows, all from one sample in a study of shared clonotypes between healthy human individuals. Assay: immunoSEQ multiplex PCR; the TCRdb copy retains only in-frame clones and omits some. Among about 2.1 million clones listed, 93% were seen once. The material sequenced was naive CD8+ T cells from PBMCs. Receptors were obtained from a man aged 18 to 30 in good health. Some clones in this sample may be carry-over from other donors' samples. Both conserved end residues are part of each CDR3. Fields, in order: V gene, J gene, CDR3 protein.

TRBV5-1,TRBJ1-4,CASSLVRDRGHEGEKLFF
TRBV28,TRBJ2-7,CASSLLSTYPRKQYF
TRBV27,TRBJ2-3,CASRSGVTSGDTQYF
TRBV4-1,TRBJ2-1,CASSQGGYRFF
TRBV7-8,TRBJ2-7,CASSLTVGVAGLSYEQYF
TRBV29-1,TRBJ2-1,CSVEGLAGPHSYNEQFF
TRBV28,TRBJ2-3,CASSLAGGTTDTQYF
TRBV7-2,TRBJ2-1,CASSLTGTGSHEQFF
TRBV7-9,TRBJ2-7,CASSPDRDYEQYF
TRBV2,TRBJ2-3,CASTSGRGADTQYF
TRBV7-2,TRBJ1-1,CASSALRGATEAFF
TRBV14,TRBJ2-7,CASSQEGRLEQYF
TRBV28,TRBJ1-1,CASSVGAWDNTEAFF
TRBV29-1,TRBJ2-1,CSVEDPDPETSGALNEQFF
TRBV9,TRBJ1-2,CASSVRDSLYGYTF
TRBV6-5,TRBJ2-7,CASSNSPSSYEQYF
TRBV10-3,TRBJ2-7,CAISERGIQYEQYF
TRBV9,TRBJ2-7,CASSPRAGTVTYEQYF
TRBV19,TRBJ1-5,CASMDRGHGQPQHF
TRBV6-5,TRBJ1-1,CASRPGGQGSPEAFF
TRBV28,TRBJ2-7,CASSLWGAKTYEQYF
TRBV28,TRBJ1-2,CASSLMRTGGYGYTF
TRBV7-3,TRBJ2-3,CASSLLAGVVDTQYF
TRBV7-9,TRBJ2-1,CASSLETGFNEQFF
TRBV6-1,TRBJ2-2,CASSGQGATGELFF
TRBV6-5,TRBJ1-1,CASGDSFSNTEAFF
TRBV18,TRBJ1-4,CASSDRRATNEKLFF
TRBV5-1,TRBJ2-7,CASQFSGSTYEQYF
TRBV5-6,TRBJ2-7,CASSFVGNEQYF
TRBV27,TRBJ1-5,CASSSQGQPQHF
TRBV4-1,TRBJ1-2,CASSPGQGNYGYTF
TRBV10-3,TRBJ2-7,CATTSGGTYEQYF
TRBV2,TRBJ1-1,CASSVRDSTFEAFF
TRBV30,TRBJ1-1,CAWRAQGDTEAFF
TRBV19,TRBJ1-1,CASSIGSIEAFF
TRBV4-1,TRBJ1-1,CASSQVSTEAFF
TRBV28,TRBJ2-7,CASSLFTGTYEQYF
TRBV28,TRBJ2-7,CASSLIAAYEQYF
TRBV6-1,TRBJ2-7,CASSVGGHHHSYEQYF
TRBV5-1,TRBJ2-7,CASSGDSYEQYF
TRBV28,TRBJ2-3,CASSLLRRETDTQYF
TRBV5-5,TRBJ2-5,CASSPTGGETQYF
TRBV7-9,TRBJ2-1,CASSPRKGDRKHNEQFF
TRBV27,TRBJ2-7,CASSLGGRAPYEQYF
TRBV30,TRBJ1-5,CAWSPGVQVSNQPQHF
TRBV28,TRBJ1-4,CASSTRTGLNEKLFF
TRBV10-3,TRBJ1-1,CAIGGQGLNTEAFF
TRBV27,TRBJ2-5,CASSPRPDGTQETQYF
TRBV27,TRBJ2-5,CASSLGSGGETQYF
TRBV27,TRBJ1-2,CASSPSGDGYTF
TRBV5-4,TRBJ2-1,CASSLAVYLPNNEQFF